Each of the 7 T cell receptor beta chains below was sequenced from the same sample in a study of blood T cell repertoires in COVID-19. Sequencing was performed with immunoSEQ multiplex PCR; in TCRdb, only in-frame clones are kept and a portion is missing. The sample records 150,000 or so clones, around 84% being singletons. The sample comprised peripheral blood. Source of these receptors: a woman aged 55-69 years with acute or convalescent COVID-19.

The CDR3 loop is CASSIMAGLAGGELFF. The CDR3 DNA reads TGTGCCAGTAGTATAATGGCGGGACTAGCTGGCGGGGAGCTGTTTTTT. This chain connects TRBV19 to TRBJ2-2; 9 bases match TRBD2. J was trimmed by 7 bases and V by 2 bases; bases with no gene match: 8. The CDR3 is 16 residues long. Germline V lookup: CDR1 LNHDA, CDR2 SQIVND (reference sequence).

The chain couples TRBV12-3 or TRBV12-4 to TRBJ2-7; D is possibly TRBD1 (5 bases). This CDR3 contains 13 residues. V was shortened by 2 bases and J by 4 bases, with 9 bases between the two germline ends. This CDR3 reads CASSLSRAYEQYF. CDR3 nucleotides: TGTGCCAGCAGTTTATCCAGGGCTTACGAGCAGTACTTC.

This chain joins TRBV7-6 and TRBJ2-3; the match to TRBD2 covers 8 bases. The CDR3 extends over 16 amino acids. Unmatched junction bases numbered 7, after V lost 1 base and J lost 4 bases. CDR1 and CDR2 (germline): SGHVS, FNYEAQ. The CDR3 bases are TGTGCCAGCAGCTTAGGAGGTAGCGGGGAGGCAGATACGCAGTATTTT. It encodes CASSLGGSGEADTQYF.

The CDR3 DNA is TGTGCCAGCAGCGTACAGGGGGCGCCTAATTCACCCCTCCACTTT. Translation gives CASSVQGAPNSPLHF. The chain is built from TRBV6-6 and TRBJ1-6, with 9 bases identical to TRBD1. Losses at the gene ends were 6 bases for V and 6 bases for J; bases not matched to a gene: 6. CDR3 length: 15 residues. Per the germline V gene, CDR1 is MNHNY and CDR2 is SVGAGI (reference sequence).

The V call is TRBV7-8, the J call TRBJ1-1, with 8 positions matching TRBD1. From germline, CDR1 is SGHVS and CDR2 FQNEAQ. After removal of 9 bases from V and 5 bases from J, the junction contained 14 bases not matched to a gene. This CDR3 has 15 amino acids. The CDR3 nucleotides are TGTGCCAGTAGTGTTATCAGGGGGCTGGGGACTGAAGCTTTCTTT. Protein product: CASSVIRGLGTEAFF.

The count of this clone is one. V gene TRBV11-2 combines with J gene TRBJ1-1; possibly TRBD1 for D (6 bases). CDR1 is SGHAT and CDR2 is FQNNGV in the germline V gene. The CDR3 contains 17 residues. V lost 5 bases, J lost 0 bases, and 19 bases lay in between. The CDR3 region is CASSPPVGAYMNTEAFF. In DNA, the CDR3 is TGTGCCAGCAGCCCCCCGGTGGGGGCCTACATGAACACTGAAGCTTTCTTT.

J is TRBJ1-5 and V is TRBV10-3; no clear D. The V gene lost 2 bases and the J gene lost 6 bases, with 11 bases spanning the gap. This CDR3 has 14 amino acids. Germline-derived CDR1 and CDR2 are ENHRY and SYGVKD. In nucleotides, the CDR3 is TGTGCCATCAGTGAGAACGGGGTTGGTCAGCCCCAGCATTTT. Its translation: CAISENGVGQPQHF.